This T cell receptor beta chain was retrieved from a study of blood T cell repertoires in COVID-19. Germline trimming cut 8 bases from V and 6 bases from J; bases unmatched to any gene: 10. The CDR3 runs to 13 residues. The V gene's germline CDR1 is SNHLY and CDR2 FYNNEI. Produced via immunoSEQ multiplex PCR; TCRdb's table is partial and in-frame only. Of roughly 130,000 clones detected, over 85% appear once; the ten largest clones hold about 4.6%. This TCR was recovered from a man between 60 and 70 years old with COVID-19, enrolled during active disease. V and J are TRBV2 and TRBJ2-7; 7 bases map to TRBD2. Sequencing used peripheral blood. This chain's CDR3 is CASSGLPPGEQYF. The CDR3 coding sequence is TGTGCCAGCTCGGGACTACCTCCTGGCGAGCAGTACTTC.